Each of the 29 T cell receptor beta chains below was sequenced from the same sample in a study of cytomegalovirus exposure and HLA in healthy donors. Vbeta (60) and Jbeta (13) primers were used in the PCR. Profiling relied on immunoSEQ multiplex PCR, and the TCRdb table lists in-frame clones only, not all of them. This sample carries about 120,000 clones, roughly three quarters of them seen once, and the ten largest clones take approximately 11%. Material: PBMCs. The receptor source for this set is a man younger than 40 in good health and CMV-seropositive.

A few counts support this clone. As DNA, the CDR3 is TGTGCCAGCAGCCAAGTCGGGAGTAGGTACGAGCAGTACTTC. It yields the protein CASSQVGSRYEQYF. The chain employs TRBV4-2 and TRBJ2-7; perhaps TRBD2 as D (6 bases). The CDR3 covers 14 residues. Germline assignment: CDR1 LGHNA and CDR2 YNFKEQ. The ends were cut back, 1 base at V and 4 bases at J, with 11 bases in the middle.

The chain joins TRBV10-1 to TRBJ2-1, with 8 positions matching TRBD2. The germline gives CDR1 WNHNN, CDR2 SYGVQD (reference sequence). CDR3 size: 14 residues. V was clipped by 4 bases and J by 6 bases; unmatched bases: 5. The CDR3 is CASSGREGCNEQFF. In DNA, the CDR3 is TGCGCCAGCAGTGGCCGGGAGGGGTGCAATGAGCAGTTCTTC.

CDR3 region: CASSRTGWNNSPLHF. In DNA form, the CDR3 reads TGTGCCAGCAGTAGGACAGGGTGGAATAATTCACCCCTCCACTTT. The chain is built from TRBV6-5 and TRBJ1-6, with 8 bases fitting TRBD1. V shed 5 bases and J 5 bases; nucleotides not matched to a gene: 5. Germline V gene data show CDR1 as MNHEY and CDR2 as SVGAGI. The CDR3 covers 15 residues.

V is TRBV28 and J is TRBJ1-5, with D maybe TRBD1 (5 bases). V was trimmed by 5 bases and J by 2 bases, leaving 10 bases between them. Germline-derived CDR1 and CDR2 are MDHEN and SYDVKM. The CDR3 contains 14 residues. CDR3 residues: CASSLGGGNQPQHF. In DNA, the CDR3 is TGTGCCAGCAGTCTTGGGGGGGGCAATCAGCCCCAGCATTTT.

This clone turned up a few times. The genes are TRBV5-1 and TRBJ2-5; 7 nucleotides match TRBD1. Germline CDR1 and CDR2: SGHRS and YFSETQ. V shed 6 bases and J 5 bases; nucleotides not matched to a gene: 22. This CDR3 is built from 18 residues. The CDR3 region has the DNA TGCGCCAGCAACCTGTCCCCCCGGCATATGAGGGGGCGGGAGACCCAGTACTTC. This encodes CASNLSPRHMRGRETQYF.

The CDR3 loop is CASSLHRGNSYEQYF. The CDR3 nucleotides read TGTGCCAGCAGCTTGCACAGGGGGAACTCCTACGAGCAGTACTTC. The rearrangement links TRBV5-5 to TRBJ2-7, with 8 bases matching TRBD1. The CDR3 is made up of 15 amino acids. Germline-derived CDR1 and CDR2 are SGHKS and YYEKEE (reference sequence). Unmatched junction bases numbered 3, after V lost 1 base and J lost 0 bases. Complete variable domain (other parts from reference TRBV5-5 and TRBJ2-7): DAGVTQSPTHLIKTRGQQVTLRCSPISGHKSVSWYQQVLGQGPQFIFQYYEKEERGRGNFPDRFSARQFPNYSSELNVNALLLGDSALYLCASSLHRGNSYEQYFGPGTRLTVT.

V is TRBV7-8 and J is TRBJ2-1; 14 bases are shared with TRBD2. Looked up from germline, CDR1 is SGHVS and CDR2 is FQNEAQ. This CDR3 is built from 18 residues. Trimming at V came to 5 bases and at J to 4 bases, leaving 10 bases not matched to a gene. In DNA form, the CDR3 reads TGTGCCAGCAGCCAGGGACTAGCGGGAGTGAGGGGGTACAATGAGCAGTTCTTC. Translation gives CASSQGLAGVRGYNEQFF.

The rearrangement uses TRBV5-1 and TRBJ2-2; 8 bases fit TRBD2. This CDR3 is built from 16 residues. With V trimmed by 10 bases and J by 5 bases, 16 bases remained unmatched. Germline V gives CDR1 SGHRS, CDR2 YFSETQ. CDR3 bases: TGCGCCGTTGGGCTAGCGGGTGATCTCTGGACCGGGGAGCTGTTTTTT. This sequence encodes CAVGLAGDLWTGELFF.

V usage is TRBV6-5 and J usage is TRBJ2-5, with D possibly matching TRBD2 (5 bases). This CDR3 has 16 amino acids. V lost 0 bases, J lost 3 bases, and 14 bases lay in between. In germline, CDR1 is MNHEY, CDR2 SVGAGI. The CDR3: CASSYSHFSVKETQYF. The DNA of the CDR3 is TGTGCCAGCAGTTACTCCCACTTTAGCGTCAAAGAGACCCAGTACTTC.

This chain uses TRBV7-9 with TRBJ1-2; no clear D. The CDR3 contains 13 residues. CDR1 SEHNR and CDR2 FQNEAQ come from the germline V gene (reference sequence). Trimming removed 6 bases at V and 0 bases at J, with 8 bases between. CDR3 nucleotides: TGTGCCAGCAGACTCGGTGCTAACTATGGCTACACCTTC. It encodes CASRLGANYGYTF. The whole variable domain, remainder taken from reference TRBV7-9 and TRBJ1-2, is DTGVSQNPRHKITKRGQNVTFRCDPISEHNRLYWYRQTLGQGPEFLTYFQNEAQLEKSRLLSDRFSAERPKGSFSTLEIQRTEQGDSAMYLCASRLGANYGYTFGSGTRLTVV.

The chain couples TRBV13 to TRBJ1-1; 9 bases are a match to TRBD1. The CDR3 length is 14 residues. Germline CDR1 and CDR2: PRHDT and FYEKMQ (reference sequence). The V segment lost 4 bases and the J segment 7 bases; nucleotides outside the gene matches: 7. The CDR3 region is CASSWGQGYNEAFF. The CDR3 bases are TGTGCCAGCAGCTGGGGACAGGGTTACAATGAAGCTTTCTTT.

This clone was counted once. CDR3 in DNA: TGTGCCAGCAGCGATGGGACTAGCGGCTACGAGCAGTACTTC. It specifies CASSDGTSGYEQYF. The rearrangement links TRBV9 to TRBJ2-7; 11 positions agree with TRBD2. Germline CDR1 reads SGDLS; CDR2 reads YYNGEE. The CDR3 covers 14 residues. Unmatched junction bases numbered 2, after V lost 3 bases and J lost 3 bases.

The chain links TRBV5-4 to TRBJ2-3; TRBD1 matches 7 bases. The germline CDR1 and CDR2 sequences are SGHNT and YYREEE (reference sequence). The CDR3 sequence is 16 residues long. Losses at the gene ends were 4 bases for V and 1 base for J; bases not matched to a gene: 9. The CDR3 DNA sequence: TGTGCCAGCAGCCCTGGGACAGACCCCGGCACAGATACGCAGTATTTT. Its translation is CASSPGTDPGTDTQYF.

CDR3 amino acids: CASKTELSGNTIYF. The DNA for the CDR3 is TGTGCCAGCAAGACAGAACTCTCTGGAAACACCATATATTTT. The chain uses TRBV27 and TRBJ1-3, with D possibly matching TRBD1 (5 bases). CDR3 size: 14 residues. V was trimmed by 7 bases and J by 0 bases, leaving 10 bases between them. Germline CDR1 and CDR2: MNHEY and SMNVEV (reference sequence).

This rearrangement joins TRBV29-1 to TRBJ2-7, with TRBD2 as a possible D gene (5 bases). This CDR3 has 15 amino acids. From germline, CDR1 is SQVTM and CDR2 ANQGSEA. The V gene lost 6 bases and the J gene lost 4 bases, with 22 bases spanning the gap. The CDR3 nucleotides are TGCAGCGTCAACTCCGTGCTAGCTACGGAGTACGAGCAGTACTTC. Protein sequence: CSVNSVLATEYEQYF.

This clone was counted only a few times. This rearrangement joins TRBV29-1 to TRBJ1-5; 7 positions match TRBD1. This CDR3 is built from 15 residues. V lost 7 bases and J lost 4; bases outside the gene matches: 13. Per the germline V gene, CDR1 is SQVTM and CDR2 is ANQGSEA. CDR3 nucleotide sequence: TGCAGCGCCCAAGGGGGCCACGGCGAAAATCAGCCCCAGCATTTT. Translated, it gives CSAQGGHGENQPQHF.

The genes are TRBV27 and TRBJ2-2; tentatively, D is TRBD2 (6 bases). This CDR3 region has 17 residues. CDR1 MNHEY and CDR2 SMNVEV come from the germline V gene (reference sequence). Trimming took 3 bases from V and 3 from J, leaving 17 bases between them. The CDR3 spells CASSFIGTPRHTGELFF. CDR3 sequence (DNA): TGTGCCAGCAGTTTTATTGGGACTCCCCGGCACACCGGGGAGCTGTTTTTT.

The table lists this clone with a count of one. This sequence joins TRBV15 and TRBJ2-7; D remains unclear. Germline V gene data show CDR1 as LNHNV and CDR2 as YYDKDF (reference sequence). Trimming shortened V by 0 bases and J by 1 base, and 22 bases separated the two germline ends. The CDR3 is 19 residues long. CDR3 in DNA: TGTGCCACCAGCAGAGATGCCCAGATGCAGGTACAAAGTTCCTACGAGCAGTACTTC. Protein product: CATSRDAQMQVQSSYEQYF.

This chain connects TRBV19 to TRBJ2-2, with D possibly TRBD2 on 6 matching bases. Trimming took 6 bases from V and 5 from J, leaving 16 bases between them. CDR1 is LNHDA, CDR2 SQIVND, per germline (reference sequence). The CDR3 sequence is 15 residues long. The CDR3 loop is CASSVTGARTGELFF. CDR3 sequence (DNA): TGTGCCAGTAGCGTTACGGGAGCCAGGACCGGGGAGCTGTTTTTT.

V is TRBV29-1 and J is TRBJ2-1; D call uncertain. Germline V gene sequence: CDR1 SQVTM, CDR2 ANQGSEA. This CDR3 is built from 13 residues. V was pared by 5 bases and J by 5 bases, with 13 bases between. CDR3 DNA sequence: TGCAGCGTTCCGAGTGCCTCACACAATGAGCAGTTCTTC. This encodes CSVPSASHNEQFF.

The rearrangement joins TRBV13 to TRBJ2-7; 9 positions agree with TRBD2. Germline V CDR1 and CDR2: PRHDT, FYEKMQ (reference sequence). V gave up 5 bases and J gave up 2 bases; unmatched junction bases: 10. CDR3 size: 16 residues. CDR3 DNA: TGTGCCAGCAGCAGAAGTGCGGGAGGGCCGGCCTACGAGCAGTACTTC. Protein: CASSRSAGGPAYEQYF.

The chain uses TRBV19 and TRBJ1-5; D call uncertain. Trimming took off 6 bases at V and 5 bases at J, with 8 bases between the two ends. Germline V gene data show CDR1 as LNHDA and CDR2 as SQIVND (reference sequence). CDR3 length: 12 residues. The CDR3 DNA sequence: TGTGCCAGTAGCCCCGGAGATCAGCCCCAGCATTTT. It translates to CASSPGDQPQHF. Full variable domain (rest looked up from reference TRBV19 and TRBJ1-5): DGGITQSPKYLFRKEGQNVTLSCEQNLNHDAMYWYRQDPGQGLRLIYYSQIVNDFQKGDIAEGYSVSREKKESFPLTVTSAQKNPTAFYLCASSPGDQPQHFGDGTRLSIL.

The chain's CDR3 is CASSVRNRGREKLFF. CDR3 sequence (DNA): TGTGCCAGCAGTGTACGGAACAGGGGACGGGAAAAACTGTTTTTT. V is TRBV2 and J is TRBJ1-4, with 7 positions matching TRBD1. Trimming at V came to 4 bases and at J to 8 bases, leaving 10 bases not matched to a gene. CDR1 is SNHLY and CDR2 is FYNNEI in the germline V gene. The CDR3 is 15 residues long.

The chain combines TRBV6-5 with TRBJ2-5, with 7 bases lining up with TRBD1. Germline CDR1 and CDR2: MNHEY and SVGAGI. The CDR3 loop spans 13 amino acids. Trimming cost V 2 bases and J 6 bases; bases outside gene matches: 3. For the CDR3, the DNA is TGTGCCAGCAGTTACGGACAGGAAAAGACCCAGTACTTC. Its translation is CASSYGQEKTQYF.

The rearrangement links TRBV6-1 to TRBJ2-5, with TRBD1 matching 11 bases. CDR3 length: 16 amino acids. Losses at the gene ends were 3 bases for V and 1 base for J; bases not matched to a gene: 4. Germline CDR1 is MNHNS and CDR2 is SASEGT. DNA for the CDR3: TGTGCCAGCAGTGACCGGGACAGGGGGACCCAAGAGACCCAGTACTTC. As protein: CASSDRDRGTQETQYF.

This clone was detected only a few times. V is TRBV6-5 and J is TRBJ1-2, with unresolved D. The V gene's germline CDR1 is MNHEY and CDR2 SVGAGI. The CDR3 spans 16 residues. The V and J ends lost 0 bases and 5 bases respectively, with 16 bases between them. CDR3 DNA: TGTGCCAGCAGTTACTCGAAAACACGTGGGGAGTATGGCTACACCTTC. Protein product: CASSYSKTRGEYGYTF.

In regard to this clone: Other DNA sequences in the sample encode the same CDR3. The DNA of the CDR3 is TGTGCCAGCAGTTTATCGACTGGGCAGCCCCAGCATTTT. This translates into CASSLSTGQPQHF. J is TRBJ1-5 and V is TRBV27; D unclear. Germline V lookup: CDR1 MNHEY, CDR2 SMNVEV (reference sequence). This CDR3 contains 13 residues. V was clipped by 0 bases and J by 7 bases, with 7 bases between them.

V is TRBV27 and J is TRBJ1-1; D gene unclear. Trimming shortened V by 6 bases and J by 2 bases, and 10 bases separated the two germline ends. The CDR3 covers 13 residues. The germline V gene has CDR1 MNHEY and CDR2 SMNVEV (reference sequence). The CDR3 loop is CASSPRFNTEAFF. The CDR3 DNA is TGTGCCAGCAGCCCTCGGTTCAACACTGAAGCTTTCTTT.

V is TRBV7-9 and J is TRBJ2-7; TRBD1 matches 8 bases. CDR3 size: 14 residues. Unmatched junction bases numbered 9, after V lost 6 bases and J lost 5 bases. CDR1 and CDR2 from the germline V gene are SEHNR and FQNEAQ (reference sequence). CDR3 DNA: TGTGCCAGCAGACGAGGACAGGGTACCGACGAGCAGTACTTC. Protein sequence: CASRRGQGTDEQYF.